This T cell receptor (beta chain) was documented in a study of shared clonotypes between healthy human individuals. Using immunoSEQ multiplex PCR, the repertoire was profiled, and TCRdb retains in-frame clones only, with some absent. The sample records 2 million to 3 million clones, approximately 94% being singletons. Free of recent acute infections or vaccinations, the donors were healthy HIV-negative adults. Germline assignment: CDR1 MNHEY and CDR2 SMNVEV (reference sequence). Trimming shortened V by 7 bases and J by 2 bases, and 12 bases separated the two germline ends. The CDR3 extends over 13 amino acids. To note about this clone: Its antigen is as yet unknown.

Study-level findings and limits: In general, naive subsets displayed greater estimated richness than memory subsets did.

The sample was naive CD4+ T cells from PBMCs. Sample subset: CD45RA+ positively selected. The chain has TRBV27 and TRBJ2-7; D not certain. This TCR came from a young man in good health. Some clones in this sample may be carry-over from other donors' samples. The DNA of the CDR3 is TGTGCCAGCATGTCCGTGGCCCCCTACGAGCAGTACTTC. This sequence encodes CASMSVAPYEQYF.